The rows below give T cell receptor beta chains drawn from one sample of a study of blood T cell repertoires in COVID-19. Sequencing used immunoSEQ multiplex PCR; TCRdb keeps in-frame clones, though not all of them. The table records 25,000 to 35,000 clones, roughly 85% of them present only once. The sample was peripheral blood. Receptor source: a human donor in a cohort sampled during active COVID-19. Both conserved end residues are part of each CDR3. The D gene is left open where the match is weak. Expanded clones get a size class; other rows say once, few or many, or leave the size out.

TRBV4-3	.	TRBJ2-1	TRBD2	TGCGCCAGCAGCCAAGAACTAGCGGGACGCTCCTACAATGAGCAGTTCTTC	CASSQELAGRSYNEQFF
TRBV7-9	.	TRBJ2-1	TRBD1	TGTGCCAGCAGCTCCGGACAGGGCAGGAATGAGCAGTTCTTC	CASSSGQGRNEQFF
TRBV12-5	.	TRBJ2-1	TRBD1	TGTGCTAGTGGTCCGGGACAGACCTACAATGAGCAGTTCTTC	CASGPGQTYNEQFF
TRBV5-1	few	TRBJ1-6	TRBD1	TGCGCCAGCAGCTTCTCAGCCGGGACAGGGGGCATGAAGTCACCCCTCCACTTT	CASSFSAGTGGMKSPLHF
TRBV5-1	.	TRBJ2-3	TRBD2	TGCGCCAGCAGCTTGGGCCTACTAGCGGGAGGCACAGATACGCAGTATTTT	CASSLGLLAGGTDTQYF
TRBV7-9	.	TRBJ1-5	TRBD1	TGTGCCAGCAGCTTAGACAGGACAGGGGTAGTCTTTAGCAATCAGCCCCAGCATTTT	CASSLDRTGVVFSNQPQHF
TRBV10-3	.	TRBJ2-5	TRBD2	TGTGCCATCAGTGCTTCGGGGGGGCCTGAGACCCAGTACTTC	CAISASGGPETQYF
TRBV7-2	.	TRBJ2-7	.	TGTGCCAGCAGCTTCCGAGGGGGGGCCATCTCCTACGAGCAGTACTTC	CASSFRGGAISYEQYF
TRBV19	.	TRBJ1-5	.	TGTGCCAGTAGTCCGAGGACAGATAGCAATCAGCCCCAGCATTTT	CASSPRTDSNQPQHF
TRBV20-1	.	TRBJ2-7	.	TGCAGTGCGGGCAGGGGCTACGAGCAGTACTTC	CSAGRGYEQYF
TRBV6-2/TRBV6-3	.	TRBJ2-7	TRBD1	TGTGCCAGCAGTCGAACTGGGCACAGGGGGCGGTACGAGCAGTACTTC	CASSRTGHRGRYEQYF
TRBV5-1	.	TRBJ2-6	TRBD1	TGCGCCAGCAGCTTGACAGGGGCCCTAAGGGGGGCCAACGTCCTGACTTTC	CASSLTGALRGANVLTF
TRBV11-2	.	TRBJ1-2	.	TGTGCCAGCAGCTTAGTAGCGCTCTATGGCTACACCTTC	CASSLVALYGYTF
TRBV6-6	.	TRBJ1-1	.	TGTGCCAGCATAAGGCGGGACACTGAAGCTTTCTTT	CASIRRDTEAFF
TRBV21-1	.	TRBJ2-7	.	TGTGCCAGCAGCTCCTGGCTCTACGAGCAGTACTTC	CASSSWLYEQYF
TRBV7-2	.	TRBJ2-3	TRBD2	TGTGCCAGCAGCCCACCGGGACTACGCACAGATACGCAGTATTTT	CASSPPGLRTDTQYF
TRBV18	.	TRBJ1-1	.	TGTGCCAGCTCACCAACTAGAGGCACTGAAGCTTTCTTT	CASSPTRGTEAFF
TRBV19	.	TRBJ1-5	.	TGTGCCAGTATACAAAAAAGGGGTGGGAACCAGCCCCAGCATTTT	CASIQKRGGNQPQHF
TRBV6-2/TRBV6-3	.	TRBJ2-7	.	TGTGCCAGCAGTTACCCCGTCGGCGGGAAGATAAGCTACGAGCAGTACTTC	CASSYPVGGKISYEQYF
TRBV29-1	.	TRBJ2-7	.	TGCAGCGTCCGGCAGCCTAGCTCCTACGAGCAGTACTTC	CSVRQPSSYEQYF
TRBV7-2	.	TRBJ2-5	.	TGTGCCAGCAGCTTAGCGGCAGGGTCGCGGGAGACCCAGTACTTC	CASSLAAGSRETQYF
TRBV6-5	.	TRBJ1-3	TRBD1	TGTGCCACCGGACAGGCCGGCTCTGGAAACACCATATATTTT	CATGQAGSGNTIYF
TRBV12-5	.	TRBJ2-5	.	TGTGCTAGTGGTTTGTACGGGGTTGGGGAGACCCAGTACTTC	CASGLYGVGETQYF
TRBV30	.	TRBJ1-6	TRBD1	TGTGCCTGGAGGGATCACAGGGGCTTGAAGGCGCCCCTCCACTTT	CAWRDHRGLKAPLHF
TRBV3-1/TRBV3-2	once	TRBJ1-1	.	TGTGCCAGCAGCCCCATCCAGGGGCGTTACACTGAAGCTTTCTTT	CASSPIQGRYTEAFF
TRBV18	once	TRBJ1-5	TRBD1	TGTGCCAGCTCAGGACAGGGTCAGCCCCAGCATTTT	CASSGQGQPQHF
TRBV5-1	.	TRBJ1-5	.	TGCGCCAGCAGCTTGGGGGCAGGGGCTAGCAATCAGCCCCAGCATTTT	CASSLGAGASNQPQHF